One sample yielded the 9 T cell receptor beta chains listed below, sequenced in a study of blood T cell repertoires in COVID-19. This table comes from immunoSEQ multiplex PCR, and its TCRdb copy is limited to in-frame clones, with some not included. Of 70,000 to 80,000 clones detected, more than 65% appear once; the ten largest clones hold roughly 11%. The specimen sequenced was peripheral blood. The receptors were sampled from a man aged 45-65 years with acute or convalescent COVID-19.

This clone showed up just a few times. This rearrangement joins TRBV6-6 to TRBJ1-1; perhaps TRBD1 as D (6 bases). Germline CDR1 MNHNY, CDR2 SVGAGI (reference sequence). V was shortened by 4 bases and J by 0 bases, with 15 bases between the two germline ends. CDR3 size: 16 residues. CDR3 nucleotides: TGTGCCAGCAGTTTCAACCCCGGGACAATGAACACTGAAGCTTTCTTT. Amino acid sequence: CASSFNPGTMNTEAFF.

This clone has just one count. This sequence joins TRBV12-5 and TRBJ2-1, with 7 bases aligning to TRBD2. CDR3 length: 15 amino acids. Germline loops: CDR1 LGHNT, CDR2 FRNRAP. The ends lost 8 bases at V and 6 bases at J; junction bases unmatched: 13. The CDR3 DNA sequence: TGTGCTAGTAGGAGCGGGGTCCTCTTTAGCAATGAGCAGTTCTTC. This codes for CASRSGVLFSNEQFF.

The count of this clone is one. This chain connects TRBV5-6 to TRBJ2-2; unclear D gene. CDR1 SGHDT and CDR2 YYEEEE come from the germline V gene. The V end lost 4 bases, the J end lost 1 base, and 14 bases lay between the germline ends. The CDR3 is 16 amino acids. The CDR3 region is CASSIPPGRNTGELFF. The DNA for the CDR3 is TGTGCCAGCAGCATCCCCCCAGGCCGGAACACCGGGGAGCTGTTTTTT.

The chain links TRBV7-9 to TRBJ1-1, with D uncertain. The CDR3 sequence is 13 residues long. Germline CDR1 reads SEHNR; CDR2 reads FQNEAQ (reference sequence). Trimming took 3 bases from V and 2 from J, leaving 7 bases between them. CDR3 loop: CASSFEVNTEAFF. The CDR3 bases are TGTGCCAGCAGCTTCGAGGTAAACACTGAAGCTTTCTTT.

The gene calls are TRBV18 and TRBJ2-3; TRBD2 is a possible D gene (5 bases). The CDR3 is made up of 14 amino acids. Germline assignment: CDR1 KGHSH and CDR2 LQKENI. V was cut by 4 bases and J by 2 bases, with 10 bases left in between. In DNA form, the CDR3 reads TGTGCCAGCTCACGGGAGTACTCCACAGATACGCAGTATTTT. Translating it yields CASSREYSTDTQYF.

This chain uses TRBV6-2 or TRBV6-3 with TRBJ2-5; maybe TRBD2 (7 bases). Trimming shortened V by 2 bases and J by 4 bases, and 17 bases separated the two germline ends. This CDR3 has 16 amino acids. CDR1 and CDR2 (germline): MNHEY, SVGEGT. Here the CDR3 reads CASSYLLGGLSETQYF. The CDR3 coding sequence is TGTGCCAGCAGTTACCTGTTGGGGGGGCTCTCAGAGACCCAGTACTTC.

The chain combines TRBV11-2 with TRBJ1-1, with D unresolved. The CDR3 has 12 residues. Germline lookup yields CDR1 SGHAT and CDR2 FQNNGV. Trimming removed 1 base from V and 6 bases from J, with 6 bases in between. The DNA for the CDR3 is TGTGCCAGCAGCTTAGTCGAGGCTGAAGCTTTCTTT. Translating gives CASSLVEAEAFF.

The chain employs TRBV10-3 and TRBJ2-6; the D gene is possibly TRBD1 (5 bases). Germline values: CDR1 ENHRY, CDR2 SYGVKD. CDR3 length: 16 amino acids. Trimming took 3 bases from V and 3 from J, leaving 12 bases between them. In DNA, the CDR3 is TGTGCCATCAGTGACCAGGGTCCGAGTGGGGCCAACGTCCTGACTTTC. It translates to CAISDQGPSGANVLTF.

This rearrangement joins TRBV19 to TRBJ1-5, with 9 bases identical to TRBD1. The V segment lost 6 bases and the J segment 7 bases; nucleotides outside the gene matches: 10. Germline V gene data show CDR1 as LNHDA and CDR2 as SQIVND (reference sequence). This CDR3 is 15 amino acids long. The CDR3 DNA reads TGTGCCAGTAGCACCAGCGGGACAGGGAGGCAGCCCCAGCATTTT. Residues: CASSTSGTGRQPQHF.